Each of the 26 T cell receptor beta chains below was sequenced from the same sample in a study of cytomegalovirus exposure and HLA in healthy donors (dated by TCRdb to between 2016 and 2019). Receptor amplification or capture employed the immunoSEQ multiplex PCR assay. For the multiplex PCR, a mixture combining 60 forward primers for TCR Vbeta segments and 13 reverse primers for TCR Jbeta segments was used. What TCRdb holds here is the immuneACCESS table cut down to in-frame rearrangements. Part of the clones is not present; checked against another copy, under half of the missing clones reflect an unresolved V gene, and the others are unexplained. The sample profile shows some 110,000 clones; about 80% of them were found once. Roughly 5% of the sample is in the top ten clones. Specimen: PBMCs. These receptors originate from a man aged 45-60 years in good health and CMV-seropositive.

The V and J genes are TRBV27 and TRBJ1-6, with D uncertain. Per germline, CDR1 MNHEY and CDR2 SMNVEV (reference sequence). With 4 bases removed from V and 8 bases from J, the gap between germline ends came to 9 bases. This CDR3 comprises 13 residues. CDR3 region: CASSWKRDSPLHF. CDR3 coding DNA: TGTGCCAGCAGTTGGAAGCGCGATTCACCCCTCCACTTT.

The chain recombines TRBV5-1 with TRBJ2-1; 15 bases are shared with TRBD2. The V gene end was trimmed by 0 bases and the J gene end by 14 bases; junction bases not matched to a gene: 6. In germline, CDR1 is SGHRS, CDR2 YFSETQ. The CDR3 totals 15 residues. The CDR3 reads CASSLAPGTSGGKFF. CDR3 bases: TGCGCCAGCAGCTTGGCCCCCGGGACTAGCGGGGGGAAGTTCTTC.

The CDR3 DNA is TGCGCCAGCAGCCCAACAAATCGGAACACCGGGGAGCTGTTTTTT. Encoded protein: CASSPTNRNTGELFF. This rearrangement joins TRBV5-1 to TRBJ2-2; D is uncertain. Trimming removed 4 bases from V and 1 base from J, with 11 bases in between. From germline, CDR1 is SGHRS and CDR2 YFSETQ. This CDR3 comprises 15 residues. Filled out from reference TRBV5-1 and TRBJ2-2, the complete variable domain reads KAGVTQTPRYLIKTRGQQVTLSCSPISGHRSVSWYQQTPGQGLQFLFEYFSETQRNKGNFPGRFSGRQFSNSRSEMNVSTLELGDSALYLCASSPTNRNTGELFFGEGSRLTVL.

This sequence joins TRBV28 and TRBJ2-7; perhaps TRBD2 as D (5 bases). The CDR3 sequence is 12 residues long. Trimming took off 9 bases at V and 2 bases at J, with 11 bases between the two ends. Germline V gene data show CDR1 as MDHEN and CDR2 as SYDVKM. CDR3 amino acids: CARGSSTYEQYF. The CDR3 DNA reads as TGTGCCAGAGGGTCTAGCACCTACGAGCAGTACTTC.

The gene calls are TRBV6-1 and TRBJ2-2; tentative D call: TRBD2 (7 bases). The CDR3 runs 17 residues. Between the trimmed V and J ends, which lost 4 bases and 6 bases, there was a span of 21 bases. Germline V gives CDR1 MNHNS, CDR2 SASEGT. The CDR3 sequence is CASSGGWRGRVAGELFF. The CDR3 DNA reads TGTGCCAGCAGTGGGGGTTGGCGGGGGCGAGTCGCCGGGGAGCTGTTTTTT.

The rearrangement joins TRBV15 to TRBJ2-6, with 11 bases matching TRBD1. V lost 1 base and J lost 3; bases outside the gene matches: 2. Germline CDR1 LNHNV, CDR2 YYDKDF (reference sequence). The CDR3 loop spans 17 amino acids. CDR3 region: CATSRGTGGVGANVLTF. The CDR3 DNA follows: TGTGCCACCAGCAGAGGGACAGGGGGCGTTGGGGCCAACGTCCTGACTTTC.

The V gene is TRBV19, the J gene TRBJ2-3; 12 positions agree with TRBD2. The V segment lost 6 bases and the J segment 1 base; nucleotides outside the gene matches: 5. The germline V gene encodes CDR1 LNHDA and CDR2 SQIVND (reference sequence). This CDR3 comprises 16 residues. CDR3 DNA sequence: TGTGCCAGTAGGGGACTAGCGGGTGCTGGCACAGATACGCAGTATTTT. Residues: CASRGLAGAGTDTQYF.

This clone was observed a few times. This chain uses TRBV6-6 with TRBJ1-2; 7 bases fit TRBD1. Germline CDR1 reads MNHNY; CDR2 reads SVGAGI (reference sequence). The CDR3 sequence is 15 residues long. V shed 0 bases, J shed 4 bases, and the junction held 5 bases outside the gene matches. CDR3 residues: CASSYSGQGGYGYTF. The DNA for the CDR3 is TGTGCCAGCAGTTACTCCGGCCAGGGGGGCTATGGCTACACCTTC.

The V and J genes are TRBV5-1 and TRBJ2-3, with 11 bases that match TRBD1. Germline CDR1 and CDR2: SGHRS and YFSETQ. V shed 4 bases and J 6 bases; nucleotides not matched to a gene: 4. CDR3 length: 14 residues. The CDR3 here is CASSTDRGLDTQYF. CDR3 sequence (DNA): TGCGCCAGCAGCACGGACAGGGGGCTGGATACGCAGTATTTT.

V usage is TRBV7-2 and J usage is TRBJ2-5; D might be TRBD2 (5 bases). The germline V gene encodes CDR1 SGHTA and CDR2 FQGNSA. Trimming stripped 2 bases from V and 2 bases from J, with 12 bases between. The CDR3 loop spans 15 amino acids. This CDR3 is CASSLRPGGQETQYF. DNA of the CDR3: TGTGCCAGCAGCTTAAGGCCCGGCGGGCAAGAGACCCAGTACTTC. The full variable domain, rest sourced from reference TRBV7-2 and TRBJ2-5, is GAGVSQSPSNKVTEKGKDVELRCDPISGHTALYWYRQSLGQGLEFLIYFQGNSAPDKSGLPSDRFSAERTGGSVSTLTIQRTQQEDSAVYLCASSLRPGGQETQYFGPGTRLLVL.

The rearrangement joins TRBV5-1 to TRBJ1-1, with TRBD1 identical over 9 bases. V lost 3 bases to trimming and J lost 1 base; unmatched junction nucleotides: 7. CDR3 length: 16 residues. Germline V gene sequence: CDR1 SGHRS, CDR2 YFSETQ. For the CDR3, the DNA is TGCGCCAGCAGCTCCCCGACAGGGGGGGGGAACACTGAAGCTTTCTTT. Amino acid sequence: CASSSPTGGGNTEAFF.

This chain uses TRBV5-4 with TRBJ2-5, with D unresolved. Trimming left V 0 bases short and J 3 bases short, with 15 bases between. The CDR3 is 16 residues long. Germline V CDR1 and CDR2: SGHNT, YYREEE (reference sequence). The CDR3 here is CASSLGGRVLKETQYF. CDR3 DNA: TGTGCCAGCAGCTTGGGAGGCAGAGTTTTAAAAGAGACCCAGTACTTC.

The chain has TRBV6-6 and TRBJ1-3; unclear D gene. V gave up 2 bases and J gave up 0 bases, with 11 bases separating them. The germline gives CDR1 MNHNY, CDR2 SVGAGI (reference sequence). The CDR3 extends over 16 amino acids. CDR3: CASSYRRVYSGNTIYF. The CDR3 DNA is TGTGCCAGCAGTTACCGTCGCGTCTACTCTGGAAACACCATATATTTT.

The V call is TRBV7-2, the J call TRBJ2-2; 9 nucleotides agree with TRBD2. The CDR3 sequence is 16 residues long. Germline V CDR1 and CDR2: SGHTA, FQGNSA. The V and J ends lost 4 bases and 4 bases, in that order; junction bases with no gene match: 7. In nucleotides, the CDR3 is TGTGCCAGCAGCTACTTAGCGGGAGTAGCCACCGGGGAGCTGTTTTTT. It yields the protein CASSYLAGVATGELFF.

The CDR3 region is CASSLWAGDRSGAQYF. CDR3 nucleotides: TGTGCCAGCAGCTTATGGGCGGGGGATCGCTCCGGGGCCCAGTACTTC. The chain employs TRBV7-8 and TRBJ2-5; 7 nucleotides agree with TRBD2. CDR1 and CDR2 from the germline V gene are SGHVS and FQNEAQ. Trimming at V came to 2 bases and at J to 9 bases, leaving 15 bases not matched to a gene. This CDR3 is built from 16 residues.

The V and J genes are TRBV9 and TRBJ2-1, with 7 bases matching TRBD2. CDR1 and CDR2 from the germline V gene are SGDLS and YYNGEE. After removal of 0 bases from V and 4 bases from J, the junction contained 4 bases not matched to a gene. The CDR3 is 15 amino acids. In nucleotides, the CDR3 is TGTGCCAGCAGCGTAGTCGGCGGGAGTTACAATGAGCAGTTCTTC. Protein sequence: CASSVVGGSYNEQFF.

V gene TRBV4-3 combines with J gene TRBJ1-1; D unresolved. The germline CDR1 and CDR2 sequences are LGHNA and YSLEER. CDR3 length: 13 amino acids. V shed 0 bases and J shed 8 bases, with 10 bases lying between them. The CDR3 nucleotides are TGCGCCAGCAGCCAAGAGGTGGCAGGCGAAGCTTTCTTT. Translated, it gives CASSQEVAGEAFF.

The chain combines TRBV18 with TRBJ2-3; D gene uncertain. Looked up from germline, CDR1 is KGHSH and CDR2 is LQKENI. The CDR3 is 13 residues long. Trimming stripped 0 bases from V and 2 bases from J, with 3 bases between. In DNA form, the CDR3 reads TGTGCCAGCTCACCACCGGCCACAGATACGCAGTATTTT. Translated: CASSPPATDTQYF. Filled out from reference TRBV18 and TRBJ2-3, the complete variable domain reads NAGVMQNPRHLVRRRGQEARLRCSPMKGHSHVYWYRQLPEEGLKFMVYLQKENIIDESGMPKERFSAEFPKEGPSILRIQQVVRGDSAAYFCASSPPATDTQYFGPGTRLTVL.

J is TRBJ2-1 and V is TRBV2; 13 bases are a match to TRBD2. This CDR3 has 16 amino acids. In germline, CDR1 is SNHLY, CDR2 FYNNEI. V lost 6 bases and J lost 4; bases outside the gene matches: 6. The CDR3 DNA reads as TGTGCCAGCAGGAGACTAGCGGGGGGACCTTACAATGAGCAGTTCTTC. Its translation is CASRRLAGGPYNEQFF.

The gene calls are TRBV9 and TRBJ1-2, with D unclear. Trimming shortened V by 0 bases and J by 7 bases, and 13 bases separated the two germline ends. The CDR3 loop spans 14 amino acids. CDR1 and CDR2 (germline): SGDLS, YYNGEE. CDR3 DNA sequence: TGTGCCAGCAGCGTAGACGCAGCGACGGGTGGCTACACCTTC. Translating gives CASSVDAATGGYTF.

The rearrangement uses TRBV10-2 and TRBJ1-5; D might be TRBD1 (5 bases). CDR1 WSHSY and CDR2 SAAADI come from the germline V gene. The length of the CDR3 is 14 residues. Between the trimmed V and J ends, which lost 2 bases and 4 bases, there was a span of 9 bases. As DNA, the CDR3 is TGCGCCAGCAGTGAGCAGGGCTTGAATCAGCCCCAGCATTTT. This sequence encodes CASSEQGLNQPQHF.

This clone was seen a few times. The rearrangement links TRBV10-3 to TRBJ1-1; the match to TRBD1 covers 10 bases. J gave up 4 bases and V 6 bases, and 11 bases lay outside the gene matches. Germline assignment: CDR1 ENHRY and CDR2 SYGVKD. The CDR3 extends over 16 amino acids. The chain's CDR3 is CAIRPGTGDRSTEAFF. The CDR3 DNA follows: TGTGCCATCAGACCCGGGACAGGGGATCGGAGCACTGAAGCTTTCTTT.

A remark on this clone: This specimen includes other DNA sequences encoding the same CDR3. The chain links TRBV5-1 to TRBJ1-6; D is perhaps TRBD1 (6 bases). The CDR3 is made up of 14 amino acids. Germline V CDR1 and CDR2: SGHRS, YFSETQ. V gave up 2 bases and J gave up 7 bases, with 10 bases separating them. CDR3 residues: CASSLQGGNSPLHF. The DNA of the CDR3 is TGCGCCAGCAGCTTACAGGGAGGGAATTCACCCCTCCACTTT.

The rearrangement links TRBV28 to TRBJ2-3; perhaps TRBD2 as D (7 bases). The V gene lost 3 bases and the J gene lost 5 bases, with 12 bases spanning the gap. CDR1 MDHEN and CDR2 SYDVKM come from the germline V gene. The CDR3 runs 14 residues. CDR3: CASSLGGAGDTQYF. CDR3 DNA: TGTGCCAGCAGTTTGGGGGGGGCGGGAGATACGCAGTATTTT.

This rearrangement joins TRBV23-1 to TRBJ1-1; TRBD1 matches 7 bases. TRBV23-1 is an ORF for which the function is uncertain. V lost 1 base, J lost 2 bases, and 4 bases stayed unmatched. This CDR3 has 15 residues. The CDR3, as DNA: TGCGCCAGCAGTCAATGCGACAGGGCAAACACTGAAGCTTTCTTT. This sequence encodes CASSQCDRANTEAFF.

The rearrangement uses TRBV6-1 and TRBJ1-2, with TRBD1 matching over 8 bases. The V gene's germline CDR1 is MNHNS and CDR2 SASEGT. The CDR3 sequence is 15 residues long. Losses at the gene ends were 4 bases for V and 4 bases for J; bases not matched to a gene: 8. CDR3 region: CASSAGQGVAYGYTF. CDR3 nucleotides: TGTGCCAGCAGTGCCGGACAGGGTGTGGCCTATGGCTACACCTTC.